The 8 T cell receptor beta chains presented below share a single source sample, sequenced in a study of cytomegalovirus exposure and HLA in healthy donors. Only in-frame clones appear in the TCRdb table, and some are missing; sequencing was by immunoSEQ multiplex PCR. Here the sample spans approximately 260,000 clones, just over 85% being singletons. Source material: PBMCs. These receptors were obtained from a woman between 18 and 29 years old in good health and CMV-seronegative.

The table lists this clone with a count of one. V is TRBV9 and J is TRBJ2-7; no reliable D call. Trimming removed 0 bases from V and 6 bases from J, with 10 bases in between. CDR1 is SGDLS, CDR2 YYNGEE, per germline. This CDR3 has 13 residues. The CDR3, as DNA: TGTGCCAGCAGCGTAGGTCGAGGTTCCGAGCAGTACTTC. Translation: CASSVGRGSEQYF. Full variable domain (outside the CDR3, taken from reference TRBV9 and TRBJ2-7): DSGVTQTPKHLITATGQRVTLRCSPRSGDLSVYWYQQSLDQGLQFLIQYYNGEERAKGNILERFSAQQFPDLHSELNLSSLELGDSALYFCASSVGRGSEQYFGPGTRLTVT.

The rearrangement joins TRBV29-1 to TRBJ2-2, with 14 bases identical to TRBD2. Germline CDR1 reads SQVTM; CDR2 reads ANQGSEA. The CDR3 length is 18 residues. V trimming: 7 bases; J trimming: 3 bases; junction bases outside the gene matches: 13. CDR3 sequence reads: CSAARGLAGGRDTGELFF. CDR3 in DNA: TGCAGCGCCGCGCGAGGACTAGCGGGGGGACGTGACACCGGGGAGCTGTTTTTT.

The rearrangement links TRBV9 to TRBJ1-4; 8 nucleotides line up with TRBD1. This CDR3 comprises 16 residues. J was trimmed by 7 bases and V by 0 bases; bases with no gene match: 8. Germline CDR1 SGDLS, CDR2 YYNGEE. The CDR3: CASSVEGGQGFEKLFF. The CDR3 DNA reads as TGTGCCAGCAGCGTAGAAGGAGGACAGGGCTTTGAAAAACTGTTTTTT. Based on the CDR3 plus reference TRBV9 and TRBJ1-4, the full variable domain is DSGVTQTPKHLITATGQRVTLRCSPRSGDLSVYWYQQSLDQGLQFLIQYYNGEERAKGNILERFSAQQFPDLHSELNLSSLELGDSALYFCASSVEGGQGFEKLFFGSGTQLSVL.

V and J are TRBV14 and TRBJ2-7; D unresolved. The germline V gene encodes CDR1 SGHDN and CDR2 FVKESK. CDR3 length: 14 amino acids. The ends were cut back, 1 base at V and 0 bases at J, with 7 bases in the middle. The CDR3, as DNA: TGTGCCAGCAGCCAAGGAGGTTTCTCCTACGAGCAGTACTTC. Translation gives CASSQGGFSYEQYF.

This sequence joins TRBV30 and TRBJ1-2; D is unclear. CDR1 is GTSNPN and CDR2 is SVGIG in the germline V gene (reference sequence). Trimming took off 6 bases at V and 3 bases at J, with 26 bases between the two ends. There are 17 residues in the CDR3. DNA for the CDR3: TGTGCCTGCCACCAAGCCATTCGGTCCCTGATAGACTATGGCTACACCTTC. Its translation is CACHQAIRSLIDYGYTF.

The chain uses TRBV23-1 and TRBJ2-7, with a weak D call TRBD1 (7 bases). TRBV23-1 is an ORF for which the function is uncertain. The CDR3 covers 16 residues. The V and J ends lost 3 bases and 1 base respectively, with 16 bases between them. CDR3 bases: TGCGCCAGCAGTCACCCTGGCGGGACAGAGTCCTACGAGCAGTACTTC. Its protein is CASSHPGGTESYEQYF.

About this clone itself: A read error may produce the germline difference seen at one junction end. This chain uses TRBV30 with TRBJ1-2; D gene ambiguous. The CDR3 length is 11 residues. Per germline, CDR1 GTSNPN and CDR2 SVGIG (reference sequence). The CDR3 DNA reads as TGTGCCTGGAGGTCCTGGGTCGCAAGGAGCTTC. Amino acid sequence: CAWRSWVARSF.

This rearrangement joins TRBV6-1 to TRBJ1-5; D unresolved. Trimming left V 5 bases short and J 8 bases short, with 7 bases between. This CDR3 spans 11 amino acids. CDR1 MNHNS and CDR2 SASEGT come from the germline V gene. DNA of the CDR3: TGTGCCAGCAGTTCCCGGGAGCCCCAGCATTTT. Protein: CASSSREPQHF.